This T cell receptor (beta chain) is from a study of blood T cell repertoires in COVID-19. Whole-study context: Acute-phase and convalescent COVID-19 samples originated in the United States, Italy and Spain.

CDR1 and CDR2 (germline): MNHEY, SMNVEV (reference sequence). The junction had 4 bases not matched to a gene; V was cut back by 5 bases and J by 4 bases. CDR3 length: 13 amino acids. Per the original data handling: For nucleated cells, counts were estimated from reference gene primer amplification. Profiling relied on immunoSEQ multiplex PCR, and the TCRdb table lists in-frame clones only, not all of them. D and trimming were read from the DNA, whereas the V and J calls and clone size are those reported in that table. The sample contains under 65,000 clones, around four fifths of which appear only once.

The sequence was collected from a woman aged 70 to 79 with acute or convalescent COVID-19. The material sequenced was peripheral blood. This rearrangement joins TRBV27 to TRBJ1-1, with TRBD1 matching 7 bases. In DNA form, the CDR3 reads TGTGCCAGCAGTGACAGGGTGTCCACTGAAGCTTTCTTT. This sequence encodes CASSDRVSTEAFF.